This T cell receptor beta chain was sequenced during a study of blood T cell repertoires in COVID-19. From germline, CDR1 is SGHRS and CDR2 YFSETQ. The CDR3 has 15 amino acids. V gave up 6 bases and J gave up 1 base; unmatched junction bases: 6. Assay: immunoSEQ multiplex PCR; the TCRdb copy retains only in-frame clones and omits some. The sample yields 250,000 to 300,000 clones, about nine tenths seen once. The source of this sequence is a woman aged 30 to 39 with COVID-19, enrolled during active disease. The genes are TRBV5-1 and TRBJ2-3; 9 bases align to TRBD2. Sequences were obtained from peripheral blood. This CDR3 reads CASTRGGAGTDTQYF. The CDR3 DNA reads TGCGCCAGCACTCGCGGGGGGGCGGGCACAGATACGCAGTATTTT. The whole variable domain, filled in from reference TRBV5-1 and TRBJ2-3, reads KAGVTQTPRYLIKTRGQQVTLSCSPISGHRSVSWYQQTPGQGLQFLFEYFSETQRNKGNFPGRFSGRQFSNSRSEMNVSTLELGDSALYLCASTRGGAGTDTQYFGPGTRLTVL.